The 8 T cell receptor beta chains given below trace back to one sample, sequenced in a study of blood T cell repertoires in COVID-19. The protocol was immunoSEQ multiplex PCR, while the TCRdb copy is restricted to in-frame clones and leaves out a portion. The sample lists 180,000 or so clones; about 85% were seen once. The specimen was peripheral blood. The receptors were sampled from a man aged 18 to 29 with acute or convalescent COVID-19.

This CDR3 is CASSGLAGGPIADTQYF. The CDR3 DNA follows: TGTGCCAGCAGTGGGCTAGCGGGGGGGCCTATTGCAGATACGCAGTATTTT. The rearrangement joins TRBV2 to TRBJ2-3; the match to TRBD2 covers 12 bases. Trimming took 4 bases from V and 4 from J; bases not matched to a gene: 9. CDR3 size: 17 residues. From germline, CDR1 is SNHLY and CDR2 FYNNEI.

The CDR3 here is CASRTGVGSSYEQYF. DNA of the CDR3: TGCGCCAGTAGGACAGGGGTAGGAAGCTCCTACGAGCAGTACTTC. The genes are TRBV5-1 and TRBJ2-7, with 9 bases matching TRBD1. V shed 8 bases, J shed 0 bases, and the junction held 9 bases outside the gene matches. The CDR3 spans 15 residues. Per germline, CDR1 SGHRS and CDR2 YFSETQ.

The chain couples TRBV7-2 to TRBJ2-3, with 7 bases fitting TRBD2. The CDR3 covers 14 residues. Germline V lookup: CDR1 SGHTA, CDR2 FQGNSA. Trimming took 7 bases from V and 1 from J; bases not matched to a gene: 5. This chain's CDR3 is CASTLGGGTDTQYF. CDR3 coding DNA: TGTGCCAGCACCCTGGGAGGGGGCACAGATACGCAGTATTTT.

This clone has just one count. This chain uses TRBV5-5 with TRBJ1-5; D is possibly TRBD1 (6 bases). The germline V gene has CDR1 SGHKS and CDR2 YYEKEE (reference sequence). The CDR3 runs to 15 residues. Between the trimmed V and J ends, which lost 4 bases and 0 bases, there was a span of 11 bases. CDR3 residues: CASSLGQYSNQPQHF. CDR3 DNA sequence: TGTGCCAGCAGCCTCGGACAGTATAGCAATCAGCCCCAGCATTTT.

This chain connects TRBV5-1 to TRBJ2-7; 7 bases line up with TRBD1. V was clipped by 0 bases and J by 3 bases; unmatched bases: 12. Germline assignment: CDR1 SGHRS and CDR2 YFSETQ. This CDR3 has 17 residues. This chain's CDR3 is CASSLGRQGHADYEQYV. The CDR3 DNA reads as TGCGCCAGCAGCTTGGGACGACAGGGTCATGCAGACTACGAGCAGTACGTC.

The chain is built from TRBV19 and TRBJ1-1; 7 bases map to TRBD1. With 3 bases clipped from V and 0 bases from J, the junction kept 10 bases outside the gene matches. This CDR3 region has 17 residues. Looked up from germline, CDR1 is LNHDA and CDR2 is SQIVND (reference sequence). Here the CDR3 DNA reads TGTGCCAGTAGTATCCCGACAGGGCGTCTTATGAACACTGAAGCTTTCTTT. The encoded protein is CASSIPTGRLMNTEAFF.

This clone occurred a few times. The chain combines TRBV6-6 with TRBJ1-4, with D possibly TRBD1 on 5 matching bases. CDR1 MNHNY and CDR2 SVGAGI come from the germline V gene (reference sequence). Trimming left V 7 bases short and J 7 bases short, with 10 bases between. The CDR3 sequence is 12 residues long. DNA of the CDR3: TGTGCCAGCACCCGGGACTCTGAAAAACTGTTTTTT. Its protein is CASTRDSEKLFF.

As DNA, the CDR3 is TGTGCCAGCAGCTTCAACTCGGGGGGGTTCACAGATACGCAGTATTTT. Translating gives CASSFNSGGFTDTQYF. J is TRBJ2-3 and V is TRBV7-2, with TRBD2 identical over 8 bases. The V and J ends lost 3 bases and 2 bases, in that order; junction bases with no gene match: 7. CDR3 length: 16 amino acids. Germline loops: CDR1 SGHTA, CDR2 FQGNSA.